This TCR beta chain stems from a study of blood T cell repertoires in COVID-19. Study background: COVID-19 samples, acute and convalescent, were from the United States, Italy and Spain. PBMCs, B-cell-depleted T cells, or T cells provided the cDNA or gDNA that made up the material.

The length of the CDR3 is 17 residues. V lost 1 base and J lost 4; bases outside the gene matches: 10. Germline loops: CDR1 SGHRS, CDR2 YFSETQ. Original analysis: Researchers report that nucleated cell counts were estimated from reference gene primer amplification. The assay was immunoSEQ multiplex PCR, and TCRdb's table has in-frame clones only and misses some. From that table come the V and J calls and clone size; the DNA was used to work out D and trimming. The sample consists of about 62,000 clones, over 60% of them appearing once. V gene TRBV5-1 combines with J gene TRBJ1-1, with 10 nucleotides matching TRBD1. Sequencing used peripheral blood. The receptor comes from a woman in her forties or fifties with active or convalescent COVID-19. CDR3 residues: CASSLPRTGGQSTEAFF. CDR3 DNA sequence: TGCGCCAGCAGCTTGCCACGGACAGGGGGACAGAGCACTGAAGCTTTCTTT.